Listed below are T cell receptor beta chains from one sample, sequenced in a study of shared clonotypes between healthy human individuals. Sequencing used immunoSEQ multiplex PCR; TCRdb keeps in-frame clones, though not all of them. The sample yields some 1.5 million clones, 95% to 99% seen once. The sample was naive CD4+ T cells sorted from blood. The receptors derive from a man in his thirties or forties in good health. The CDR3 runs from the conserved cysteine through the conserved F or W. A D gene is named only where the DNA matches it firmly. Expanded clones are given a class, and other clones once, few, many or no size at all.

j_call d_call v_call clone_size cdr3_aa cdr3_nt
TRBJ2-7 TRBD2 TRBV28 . CASGTSGSATYEQYF TGTGCCAGCGGTACTAGCGGAAGCGCCACCTACGAGCAGTACTTC
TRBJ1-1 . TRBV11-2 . CASSLGARSTSISEAFF TGTGCCAGCAGCTTAGGGGCACGTTCGACTTCTATTTCTGAAGCTTTCTTT
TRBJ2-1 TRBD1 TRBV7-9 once CASSLSLGQGKFNEQFF TGTGCCAGCAGCCTTTCCCTAGGACAGGGGAAGTTTAATGAGCAGTTCTTC
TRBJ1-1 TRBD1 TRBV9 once CASSVVQGAAEAFF TGTGCCAGCAGCGTAGTACAGGGGGCCGCTGAAGCTTTCTTT
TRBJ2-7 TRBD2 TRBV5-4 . CASSPSGNFYEQYF TGTGCCAGCAGCCCTAGCGGGAACTTCTACGAGCAGTACTTC
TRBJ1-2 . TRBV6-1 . CASHEGYGYTF TGTGCCAGCCACGAGGGCTATGGCTACACCTTC
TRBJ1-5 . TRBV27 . CASRRGGRQPQHF TGTGCCAGCAGGAGGGGGGGAAGACAGCCCCAGCATTTT
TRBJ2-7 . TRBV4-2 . CASSQDQEGSYEQYF TGTGCCAGCAGCCAAGATCAGGAGGGTTCCTACGAGCAGTACTTC
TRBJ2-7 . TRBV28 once CASRTTGVYEQYF TGTGCCAGCAGGACGACAGGAGTCTACGAGCAGTACTTC
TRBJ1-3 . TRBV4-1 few CASSQVAAGGNTIYF TGCGCCAGCAGCCAAGTGGCGGCGGGTGGAAACACCATATATTTT
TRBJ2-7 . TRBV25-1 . CASSEGWSEQYF TGTGCCAGCAGTGAAGGTTGGTCCGAGCAGTACTTC
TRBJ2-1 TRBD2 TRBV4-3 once CASSRLAGSYNEQFF TGCGCCAGCAGCCGACTAGCGGGGAGCTACAATGAGCAGTTCTTC
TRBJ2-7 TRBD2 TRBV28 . CASRSGGTSSYEQYF TGTGCCAGCAGGTCGGGGGGAACTAGCTCCTACGAGCAGTACTTC
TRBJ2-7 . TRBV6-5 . CASTRTGSYEQYF TGTGCCAGCACCCGGACGGGAAGCTACGAGCAGTACTTC
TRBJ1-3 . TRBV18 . CASSPIPGHRSSGNTIYF TGTGCCAGCTCACCAATTCCGGGACACCGGAGCTCTGGAAACACCATATATTTT
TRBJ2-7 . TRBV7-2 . CASSSGGTSEQYF TGTGCCAGCAGCTCAGGGGGGACGTCGGAGCAGTACTTC
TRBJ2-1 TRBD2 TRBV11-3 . CASSLAGGIVNEQFF TGTGCCAGCAGCTTAGCGGGGGGAATAGTCAATGAGCAGTTCTTC
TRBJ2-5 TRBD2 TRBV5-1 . CASSPSRTSGNQETQYF TGCGCCAGCAGCCCCTCTCGGACTAGCGGGAATCAAGAGACCCAGTACTTC
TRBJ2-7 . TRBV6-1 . CATKPTPSYEQYF TGTGCCACCAAACCGACTCCTTCCTACGAGCAGTACTTC
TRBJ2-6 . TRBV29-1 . CSVYSGANVLTF TGCAGCGTTTACTCTGGGGCCAACGTCCTGACTTTC
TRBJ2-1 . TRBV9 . CASSVSGEASYNEQFF TGTGCCAGCAGCGTATCGGGGGAGGCGTCCTACAATGAGCAGTTCTTC
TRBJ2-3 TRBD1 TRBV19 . CASSIDVGTGGDTQYF TGTGCCAGTAGTATTGATGTCGGGACAGGGGGAGATACGCAGTATTTT
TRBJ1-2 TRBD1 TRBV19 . CASSIGQGIYGYTF TGTGCCAGTAGTATAGGACAGGGGATCTATGGCTACACCTTC
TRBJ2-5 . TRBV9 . CASSLDRGGRETQYF TGTGCCAGCAGTCTCGACAGGGGCGGGAGAGAGACCCAGTACTTC
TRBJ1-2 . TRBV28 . CASTPRPRGVSYGYTF TGTGCCAGCACCCCGCGGCCCCGAGGGGTGAGCTATGGCTACACCTTC
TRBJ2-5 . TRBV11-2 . CASSLEGKRETQYF TGTGCCAGCAGCTTAGAAGGCAAGCGAGAGACCCAGTACTTC
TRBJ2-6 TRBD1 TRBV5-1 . CASSTTGDPSGANVLTF TGCGCCAGCAGCACTACAGGGGACCCCTCTGGGGCCAACGTCCTGACTTTC
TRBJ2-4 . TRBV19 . CASSLRTDTLRNIQYF TGTGCCAGTAGTTTGAGGACCGACACGTTACGGAACATTCAGTACTTC
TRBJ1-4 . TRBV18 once CASSPQGPPTNEKLFF TGTGCCAGCTCACCACAGGGGCCACCAACTAATGAAAAACTGTTTTTT